The 27 T cell receptor beta chains listed next were all sequenced from one sample in a study of blood T cell repertoires in COVID-19. The protocol was immunoSEQ multiplex PCR, while the TCRdb copy is restricted to in-frame clones and leaves out a portion. Of around 250,000 clones listed, 75% to 90% are singletons. The sample comprised peripheral blood. Receptors originate from a man aged 60-69 years who had recovered from COVID-19.

The genes are TRBV6-5 and TRBJ2-7; D unresolved. The ends were cut back, 6 bases at V and 7 bases at J, with 13 bases in the middle. The CDR3 length is 12 residues. CDR1 is MNHEY and CDR2 is SVGAGI in the germline V gene. The CDR3 nucleotides are TGTGCCAGCAGGGTCTGGCAGTCAGAGCAGTACTTC. This codes for CASRVWQSEQYF.

This chain connects TRBV7-7 to TRBJ1-3; TRBD1 agrees at 8 bases. V lost 4 bases and J lost 2; bases outside the gene matches: 4. Germline V gene lookup returns CDR1 SSHAT and CDR2 FNYEAQ (reference sequence). This CDR3 is built from 15 residues. The CDR3 is CASSSGTGAGNTIYF. The CDR3 DNA sequence: TGTGCCAGCAGCTCTGGGACAGGAGCTGGAAACACCATATATTTT.

CDR3 residues: CASSTRLAGKETQYF. In DNA, the CDR3 is TGTGCCAGCAGTACTAGATTAGCGGGGAAGGAGACCCAGTACTTC. This chain joins TRBV6-6 and TRBJ2-5; 8 bases map to TRBD2. Per germline, CDR1 MNHNY and CDR2 SVGAGI (reference sequence). V lost 5 bases and J lost 5; bases outside the gene matches: 10. This CDR3 region has 15 residues.

The gene calls are TRBV27 and TRBJ2-7; TRBD1 matches 8 bases. This CDR3 has 13 amino acids. V was pared by 5 bases and J by 7 bases, with 7 bases of the junction left unmatched. The V gene's germline CDR1 is MNHEY and CDR2 SMNVEV (reference sequence). CDR3 nucleotide sequence: TGTGCCAGCAGTCGGACAGGGTCGCGAGAGCAGTACTTC. It encodes CASSRTGSREQYF.

This clone came up a few times. This sequence joins TRBV29-1 and TRBJ2-3; 7 bases are shared with TRBD1. This CDR3 comprises 12 residues. The trim removed 6 bases at V and 4 bases at J, leaving 4 bases unmatched. The germline V gene encodes CDR1 SQVTM and CDR2 ANQGSEA. The CDR3 loop reads CSVQTGADTQYF. The CDR3, as DNA: TGCAGCGTCCAAACAGGGGCAGATACGCAGTATTTT.

V gene TRBV2 combines with J gene TRBJ2-3; D remains ambiguous. V shed 1 base and J shed 4 bases, with 12 bases lying between them. This CDR3 comprises 15 residues. Germline CDR1 reads SNHLY; CDR2 reads FYNNEI. The CDR3 DNA is TGTGCCAGCAGTGAAGTTCGTAGCCGGGCAGATACGCAGTATTTT. Its protein product is CASSEVRSRADTQYF.

This clone was detected a few times. This chain connects TRBV7-9 to TRBJ1-1, with D hard to call. CDR1 and CDR2 (germline): SEHNR, FQNEAQ (reference sequence). The V end lost 5 bases, the J end lost 0 bases, and 7 bases lay between the germline ends. This CDR3 contains 13 residues. The CDR3 DNA reads TGTGCCAGCAGCCAGTCACTGAACACTGAAGCTTTCTTT. Amino acid sequence: CASSQSLNTEAFF. The variable domain in full, with the rest retrieved from reference TRBV7-9 and TRBJ1-1, is DTGVSQNPRHKITKRGQNVTFRCDPISEHNRLYWYRQTLGQGPEFLTYFQNEAQLEKSRLLSDRFSAERPKGSFSTLEIQRTEQGDSAMYLCASSQSLNTEAFFGQGTRLTVV.

This rearrangement joins TRBV19 to TRBJ2-1, with 10 bases that match TRBD2. From germline, CDR1 is LNHDA and CDR2 SQIVND (reference sequence). This CDR3 is built from 15 residues. V shed 7 bases and J 7 bases; nucleotides not matched to a gene: 10. The CDR3 DNA reads TGTGCCAGTACCCCTAGCGGGGGTCGACCAAATGAGCAGTTCTTC. Translation: CASTPSGGRPNEQFF.

The chain links TRBV7-2 to TRBJ2-2; no reliable D call. Germline V lookup: CDR1 SGHTA, CDR2 FQGNSA. The V end lost 1 base, the J end lost 6 bases, and 9 bases lay between the germline ends. The CDR3 spans 14 residues. CDR3 sequence reads: CASSLVPHPGELFF. CDR3 in DNA: TGTGCCAGCAGCTTAGTCCCACACCCCGGGGAGCTGTTTTTT. Drawing the rest from reference TRBV7-2 and TRBJ2-2, the complete variable domain is GAGVSQSPSNKVTEKGKDVELRCDPISGHTALYWYRQSLGQGLEFLIYFQGNSAPDKSGLPSDRFSAERTGGSVSTLTIQRTQQEDSAVYLCASSLVPHPGELFFGEGSRLTVL.

The CDR3 DNA follows: TGTGCCAGCAGCCACCGGGACAATACTAATGAAAAACTGTTTTTT. The encoded protein is CASSHRDNTNEKLFF. The chain combines TRBV7-9 with TRBJ1-4; TRBD1 might be the D (6 bases). Germline V lookup: CDR1 SEHNR, CDR2 FQNEAQ (reference sequence). The V end lost 5 bases, the J end lost 2 bases, and 12 bases lay between the germline ends. The CDR3 is 15 amino acids.

This sequence joins TRBV15 and TRBJ2-1, with a tentative D call TRBD2 (5 bases). V was clipped by 5 bases and J by 4 bases, with 12 bases between them. The CDR3 loop spans 14 amino acids. Germline V CDR1 and CDR2: LNHNV, YYDKDF (reference sequence). For the CDR3, the DNA is TGTGCCACCAGCCAGGTAGGAGGTTACAATGAGCAGTTCTTC. Translation: CATSQVGGYNEQFF. Filled out from reference TRBV15 and TRBJ2-1, the complete variable domain reads DAMVIQNPRYQVTQFGKPVTLSCSQTLNHNVMYWYQQKSSQAPKLLFHYYDKDFNNEADTPDNFQSRRPNTSFCFLDIRSPGLGDTAMYLCATSQVGGYNEQFFGPGTRLTVL.

The CDR3 region has the DNA TGTGCCAGCAGTGCCCCCGGGACTGCTAGCACAGATACGCAGTATTTT. Translated, it gives CASSAPGTASTDTQYF. J is TRBJ2-3 and V is TRBV6-6; D possibly corresponds to TRBD2 (6 bases). This CDR3 has 16 residues. With 5 bases removed from V and 0 bases from J, the gap between germline ends came to 15 bases. The V gene's germline CDR1 is MNHNY and CDR2 SVGAGI (reference sequence).

The chain carries TRBV5-1 and TRBJ2-6; D is perhaps TRBD2 (5 bases). The CDR3 consists of 15 residues. Germline loops: CDR1 SGHRS, CDR2 YFSETQ. V lost 3 bases to trimming and J lost 2 bases, with 9 bases between them. The DNA for the CDR3 is TGCGCCAGCAGCTCGGGGAACACTGGGGCCAACGTCCTGACTTTC. Amino acids: CASSSGNTGANVLTF.

The genes are TRBV5-1 and TRBJ2-1; no firm D call. V gave up 1 base and J gave up 6 bases, with 14 bases separating them. This CDR3 contains 15 residues. Germline V gives CDR1 SGHRS, CDR2 YFSETQ. DNA of the CDR3: TGCGCCAGCAGCTTGACAGTTCTCCACGGCAATGAGCAGTTCTTC. Protein product: CASSLTVLHGNEQFF.

This chain uses TRBV7-9 with TRBJ2-1, with no clear D. The germline V and J ends were trimmed by 4 bases and 7 bases, with 14 bases remaining between them. This CDR3 is 14 amino acids long. Germline CDR1 is SEHNR and CDR2 is FQNEAQ (reference sequence). CDR3: CASSSPTTVNEQFF. The CDR3 DNA sequence: TGTGCCAGCAGCTCCCCGACAACCGTTAATGAGCAGTTCTTC. Drawing the rest from reference TRBV7-9 and TRBJ2-1, the complete variable domain is DTGVSQNPRHKITKRGQNVTFRCDPISEHNRLYWYRQTLGQGPEFLTYFQNEAQLEKSRLLSDRFSAERPKGSFSTLEIQRTEQGDSAMYLCASSSPTTVNEQFFGPGTRLTVL.

The V call is TRBV6-5, the J call TRBJ2-2; 9 positions match TRBD2. Per germline, CDR1 MNHEY and CDR2 SVGAGI. This CDR3 is 14 amino acids long. V was clipped by 5 bases and J by 5 bases; unmatched bases: 3. As DNA, the CDR3 is TGTGCCAGCAGTCTCGGACTAGCGACCGGGGAGCTGTTTTTT. Amino acids: CASSLGLATGELFF.

CDR3 nucleotides: TGTGCCAGCGCCGAGGGCACAGATACGCAGTATTTT. Its translation is CASAEGTDTQYF. The V gene is TRBV28, the J gene TRBJ2-3; D gene uncertain. V was clipped by 8 bases and J by 1 base, with 7 bases between them. Germline CDR1 reads MDHEN; CDR2 reads SYDVKM. The CDR3 is made up of 12 amino acids.

The chain has TRBV19 and TRBJ2-1; no firm D call. The V end lost 1 base, the J end lost 7 bases, and 5 bases lay between the germline ends. Germline lookup yields CDR1 LNHDA and CDR2 SQIVND (reference sequence). The length of the CDR3 is 12 residues. CDR3 sequence reads: CASSIGLNEQFF. The CDR3 nucleotides are TGTGCCAGTAGTATAGGACTTAATGAGCAGTTCTTC. The complete variable domain, with remaining parts taken from reference TRBV19 and TRBJ2-1, reads DGGITQSPKYLFRKEGQNVTLSCEQNLNHDAMYWYRQDPGQGLRLIYYSQIVNDFQKGDIAEGYSVSREKKESFPLTVTSAQKNPTAFYLCASSIGLNEQFFGPGTRLTVL.

This chain uses TRBV6-5 with TRBJ2-2, with a weak D call TRBD2 (6 bases). Germline V gene data show CDR1 as MNHEY and CDR2 as SVGAGI. V shed 6 bases and J shed 0 bases, with 11 bases lying between them. The CDR3 is 15 residues long. The CDR3 DNA sequence: TGTGCCAGCAGGACCGGGACTTCGAACACCGGGGAGCTGTTTTTT. This encodes CASRTGTSNTGELFF.

V gene TRBV6-1 combines with J gene TRBJ2-1; D gene unclear. CDR1 and CDR2 (germline): MNHNS, SASEGT. The CDR3 contains 11 residues. V gave up 3 bases and J gave up 12 bases, with 9 bases separating them. In DNA, the CDR3 is TGTGCCAGCAGTGACCAGTTCTGGCAGTTCTTC. Protein sequence: CASSDQFWQFF.

This clone was picked up a small number of times. The chain employs TRBV4-2 and TRBJ1-6, with D unclear. CDR1 is LGHNA and CDR2 is YNFKEQ in the germline V gene. The CDR3 is 15 residues long. With 1 base removed from V and 13 bases from J, the gap between germline ends came to 17 bases. In nucleotides, the CDR3 is TGTGCCAGCAGCCAAGTCGGGAGCCAAGGTTCCCCCCTCCACTTT. Its translation is CASSQVGSQGSPLHF.

Only a few counts were recorded for this clone. This sample also contains other DNA sequences that code for the same CDR3. The chain uses TRBV11-2 and TRBJ2-7, with D perhaps matching TRBD2 (6 bases). The germline CDR1 and CDR2 sequences are SGHAT and FQNNGV. The CDR3 is made up of 16 amino acids. The V and J ends lost 3 bases and 2 bases respectively, with 17 bases between them. The CDR3 spells CASSFILGGAAYEQYF. The CDR3 DNA sequence: TGTGCCAGCAGCTTCATCCTCGGGGGAGCGGCCTACGAGCAGTACTTC.

This rearrangement joins TRBV12-3 or TRBV12-4 to TRBJ1-6; no reliable D call. V gave up 6 bases and J gave up 9 bases, with 12 bases separating them. The CDR3 is 13 amino acids. The CDR3 loop is CASSPRGTSPLHF. CDR3 in DNA: TGTGCCAGCAGCCCCCGGGGAACTTCACCCCTCCACTTT.

This clone showed up just once. This rearrangement joins TRBV5-8 to TRBJ1-2, with D maybe TRBD1 (5 bases). Germline CDR1 SGHTS, CDR2 YDEGEE. The V end was cut by 2 bases, the J end by 5 bases, with 13 bases between. This CDR3 contains 14 residues. The chain's CDR3 is CASSFLGGVYGYTF. The CDR3 DNA sequence: TGTGCCAGCAGCTTCCTTGGGGGGGTTTATGGCTACACCTTC.

The CDR3 loop reads CASSVEAKETQYF. In nucleotides, the CDR3 is TGTGCCAGCAGCGTAGAAGCTAAAGAGACCCAGTACTTC. The chain has TRBV9 and TRBJ2-5; no clear D gene. The CDR3 loop spans 13 amino acids. CDR1 and CDR2 (germline): SGDLS, YYNGEE. Trimming stripped 0 bases from V and 3 bases from J, with 6 bases between.

The chain is built from TRBV11-2 and TRBJ2-2; D possibly corresponds to TRBD1 (5 bases). This CDR3 comprises 16 residues. Trimming took off 1 base at V and 4 bases at J, with 13 bases between the two ends. In germline, CDR1 is SGHAT, CDR2 FQNNGV. CDR3 sequence reads: CASSLVRTTFTGELFF. DNA of the CDR3: TGTGCCAGCAGCTTAGTTAGGACAACATTCACCGGGGAGCTGTTTTTT.

V and J are TRBV11-3 and TRBJ2-1; 10 bases are shared with TRBD2. Germline lookup yields CDR1 SGHNT and CDR2 YENEEA. The CDR3 is 16 residues long. V was pared by 2 bases and J by 3 bases, with 4 bases of the junction left unmatched. The CDR3 nucleotides are TGTGCCAGCAGCTTACTAGCGGGGGCTAACTACAATGAGCAGTTCTTC. This codes for CASSLLAGANYNEQFF.